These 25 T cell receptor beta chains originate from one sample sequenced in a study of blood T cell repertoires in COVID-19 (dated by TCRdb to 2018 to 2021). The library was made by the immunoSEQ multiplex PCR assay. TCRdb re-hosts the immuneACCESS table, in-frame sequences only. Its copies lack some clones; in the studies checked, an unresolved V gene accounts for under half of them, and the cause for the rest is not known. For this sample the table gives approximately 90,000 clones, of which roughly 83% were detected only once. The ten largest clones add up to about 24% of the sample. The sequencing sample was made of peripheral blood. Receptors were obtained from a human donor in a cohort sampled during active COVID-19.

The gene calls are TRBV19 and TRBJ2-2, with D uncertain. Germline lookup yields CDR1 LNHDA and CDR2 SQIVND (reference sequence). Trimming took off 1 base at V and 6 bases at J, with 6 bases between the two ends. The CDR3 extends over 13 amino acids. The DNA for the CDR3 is TGTGCCAGTAGTATAGCGGGTGCCGGGGAGCTGTTTTTT. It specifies CASSIAGAGELFF.

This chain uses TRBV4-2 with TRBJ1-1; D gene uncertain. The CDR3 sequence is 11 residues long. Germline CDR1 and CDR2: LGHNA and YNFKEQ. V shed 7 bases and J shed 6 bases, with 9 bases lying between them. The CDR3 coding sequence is TGTGCCAGCACTGGAGGCTCTGAAGCTTTCTTT. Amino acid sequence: CASTGGSEAFF.

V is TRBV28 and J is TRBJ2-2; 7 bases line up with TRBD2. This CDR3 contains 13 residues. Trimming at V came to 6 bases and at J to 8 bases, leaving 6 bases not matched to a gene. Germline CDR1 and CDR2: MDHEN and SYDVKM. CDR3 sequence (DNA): TGTGCCAGCAGACCGACGGGAGGTGGGGAGCTGTTTTTT. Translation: CASRPTGGGELFF.

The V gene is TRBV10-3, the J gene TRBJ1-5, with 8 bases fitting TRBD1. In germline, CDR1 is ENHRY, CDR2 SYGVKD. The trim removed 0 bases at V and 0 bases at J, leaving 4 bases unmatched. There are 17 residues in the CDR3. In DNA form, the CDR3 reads TGTGCCATCAGTGAGTCGGGACAGGCGGATAGCAATCAGCCCCAGCATTTT. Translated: CAISESGQADSNQPQHF.

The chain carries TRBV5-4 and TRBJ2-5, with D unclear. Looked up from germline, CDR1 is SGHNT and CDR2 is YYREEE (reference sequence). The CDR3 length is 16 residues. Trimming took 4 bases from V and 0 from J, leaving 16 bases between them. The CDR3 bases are TGTGCCAGCAGCCCCTCAGTGAGGCTTGACCAAGAGACCCAGTACTTC. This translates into CASSPSVRLDQETQYF.

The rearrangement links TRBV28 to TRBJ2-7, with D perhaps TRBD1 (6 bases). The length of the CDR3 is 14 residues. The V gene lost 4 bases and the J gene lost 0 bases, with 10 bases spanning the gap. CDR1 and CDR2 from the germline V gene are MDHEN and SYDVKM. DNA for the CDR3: TGTGCCAGCAGTTGGCTGGGGGCCTCCTACGAGCAGTACTTC. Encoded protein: CASSWLGASYEQYF.

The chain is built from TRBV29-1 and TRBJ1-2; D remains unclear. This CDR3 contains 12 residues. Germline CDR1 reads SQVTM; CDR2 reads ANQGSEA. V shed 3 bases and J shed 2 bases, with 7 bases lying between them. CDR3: CSVDYLNYGYTF. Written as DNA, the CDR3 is TGCAGCGTTGACTATCTGAACTATGGCTACACCTTC.

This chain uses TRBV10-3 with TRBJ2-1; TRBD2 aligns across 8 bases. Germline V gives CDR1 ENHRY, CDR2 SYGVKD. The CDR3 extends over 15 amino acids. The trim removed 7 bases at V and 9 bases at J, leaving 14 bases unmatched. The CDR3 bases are TGTGCCATCACCCAACTAGCGGACGATCCTAGTGAGCAGTTCTTC. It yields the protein CAITQLADDPSEQFF.

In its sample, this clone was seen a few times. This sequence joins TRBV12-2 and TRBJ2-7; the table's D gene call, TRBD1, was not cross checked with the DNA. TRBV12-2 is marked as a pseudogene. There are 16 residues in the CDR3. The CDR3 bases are TGTGCAAGTCGCTTAGGAGGAGACAGGGGGTACTACGAGCAGTACTTC. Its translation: CASRLGGDRGYYEQYF.

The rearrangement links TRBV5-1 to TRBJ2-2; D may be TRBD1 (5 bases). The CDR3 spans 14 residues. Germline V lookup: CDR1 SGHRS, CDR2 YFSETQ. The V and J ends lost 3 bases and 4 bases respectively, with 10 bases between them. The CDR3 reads CASSSQGTTGELFF. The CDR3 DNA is TGCGCCAGCAGCTCCCAGGGAACCACCGGGGAGCTGTTTTTT.

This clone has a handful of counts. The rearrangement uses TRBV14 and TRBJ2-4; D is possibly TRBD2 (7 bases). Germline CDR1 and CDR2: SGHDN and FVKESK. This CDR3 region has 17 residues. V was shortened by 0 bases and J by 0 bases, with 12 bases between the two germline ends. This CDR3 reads CASSQDGGGVAKNIQYF. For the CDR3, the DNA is TGTGCCAGCAGCCAAGATGGAGGGGGGGTAGCCAAAAACATTCAGTACTTC.

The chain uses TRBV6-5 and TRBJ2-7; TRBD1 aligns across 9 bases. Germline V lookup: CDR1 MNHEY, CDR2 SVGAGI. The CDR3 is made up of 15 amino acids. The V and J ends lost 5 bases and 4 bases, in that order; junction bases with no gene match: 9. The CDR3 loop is CASSLGGTGSYEQYF. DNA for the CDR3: TGTGCCAGCAGTCTCGGTGGGACAGGGAGTTACGAGCAGTACTTC.

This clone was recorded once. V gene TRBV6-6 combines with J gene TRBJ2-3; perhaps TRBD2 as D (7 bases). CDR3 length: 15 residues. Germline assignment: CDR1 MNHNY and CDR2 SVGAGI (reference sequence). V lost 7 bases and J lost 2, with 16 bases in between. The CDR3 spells CASTRRGGHTDTQYF. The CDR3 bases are TGTGCCAGCACCCGACGCGGGGGCCACACAGATACGCAGTATTTT.

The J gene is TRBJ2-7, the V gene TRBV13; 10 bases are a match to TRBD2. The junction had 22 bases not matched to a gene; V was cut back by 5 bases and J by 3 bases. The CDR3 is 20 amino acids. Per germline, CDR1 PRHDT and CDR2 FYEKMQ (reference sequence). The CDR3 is CASSPTSRSGRELFYYEQYF. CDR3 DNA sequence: TGTGCCAGCAGCCCCACTTCTAGGAGCGGGAGGGAACTTTTTTACTACGAGCAGTACTTC.

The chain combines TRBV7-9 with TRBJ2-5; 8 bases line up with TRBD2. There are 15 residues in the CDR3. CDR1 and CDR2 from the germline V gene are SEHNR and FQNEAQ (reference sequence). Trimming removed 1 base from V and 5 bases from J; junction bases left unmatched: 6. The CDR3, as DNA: TGTGCCAGCAGCTTAGAGGCGGGAGGAGGGGAGACCCAGTACTTC. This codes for CASSLEAGGGETQYF.

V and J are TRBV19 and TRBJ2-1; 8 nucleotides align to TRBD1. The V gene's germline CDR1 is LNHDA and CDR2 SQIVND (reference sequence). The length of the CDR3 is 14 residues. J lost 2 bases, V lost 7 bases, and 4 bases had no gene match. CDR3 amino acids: CASTPTGAYNEQFF. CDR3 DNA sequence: TGTGCCAGTACCCCGACAGGGGCCTACAATGAGCAGTTCTTC.

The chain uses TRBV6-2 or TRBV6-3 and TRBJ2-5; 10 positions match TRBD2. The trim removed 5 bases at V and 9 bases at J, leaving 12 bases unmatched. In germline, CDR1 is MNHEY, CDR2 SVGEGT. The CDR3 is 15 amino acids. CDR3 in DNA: TGTGCCAGCAGTCTCGAACGAGCGGGAGGGGGGGCCCAGTACTTC. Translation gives CASSLERAGGGAQYF.

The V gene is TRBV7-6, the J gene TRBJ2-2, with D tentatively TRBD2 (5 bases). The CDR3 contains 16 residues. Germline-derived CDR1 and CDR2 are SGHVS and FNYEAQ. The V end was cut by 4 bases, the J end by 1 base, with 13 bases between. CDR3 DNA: TGTGCCAGCAGCTCTTGGGTAGCGATGAACACCGGGGAGCTGTTTTTT. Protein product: CASSSWVAMNTGELFF.

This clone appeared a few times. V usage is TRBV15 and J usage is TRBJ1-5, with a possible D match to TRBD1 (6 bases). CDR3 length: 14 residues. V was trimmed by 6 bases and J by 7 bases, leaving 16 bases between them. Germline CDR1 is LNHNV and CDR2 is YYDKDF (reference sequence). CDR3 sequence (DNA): TGTGCCACCAGAGCAGACAGGTCACGGCAGCCCCAGCATTTT. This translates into CATRADRSRQPQHF.

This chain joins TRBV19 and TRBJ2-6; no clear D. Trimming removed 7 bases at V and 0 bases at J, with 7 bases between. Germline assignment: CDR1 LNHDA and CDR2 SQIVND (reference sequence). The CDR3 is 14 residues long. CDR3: CASTERSGANVLTF. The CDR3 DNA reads TGTGCCAGTACCGAGCGCTCTGGGGCCAACGTCCTGACTTTC.

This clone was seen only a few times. CDR3 sequence (DNA): TGTGCCAGCAGCTTACAATCCCAGGTTGTGCAGTACTTC. It translates to CASSLQSQVVQYF. The chain combines TRBV11-2 with TRBJ2-7, with D unresolved. The CDR3 sequence is 13 residues long. Trimming pared 2 bases from V and 9 bases from J, leaving 14 bases between. Germline assignment: CDR1 SGHAT and CDR2 FQNNGV.

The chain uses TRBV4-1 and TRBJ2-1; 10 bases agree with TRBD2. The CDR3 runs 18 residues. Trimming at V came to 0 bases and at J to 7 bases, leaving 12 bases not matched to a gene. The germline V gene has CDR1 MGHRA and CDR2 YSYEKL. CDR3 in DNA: TGCGCCAGCAGCCAAGATATACCTAGCGGGAGATTTCGGAATGAGCAGTTCTTC. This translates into CASSQDIPSGRFRNEQFF.

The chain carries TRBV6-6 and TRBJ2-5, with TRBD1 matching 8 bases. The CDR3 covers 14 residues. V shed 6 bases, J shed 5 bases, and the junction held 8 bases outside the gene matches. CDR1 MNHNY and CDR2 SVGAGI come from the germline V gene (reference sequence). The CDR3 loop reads CASRSGQGMETQYF. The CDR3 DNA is TGTGCCAGCAGGTCAGGACAGGGTATGGAGACCCAGTACTTC.

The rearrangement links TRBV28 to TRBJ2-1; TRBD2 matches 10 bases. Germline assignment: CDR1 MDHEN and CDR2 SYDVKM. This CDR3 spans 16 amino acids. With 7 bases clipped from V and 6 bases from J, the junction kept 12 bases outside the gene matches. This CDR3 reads CASKASGRGYLNEQFF. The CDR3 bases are TGTGCCAGCAAAGCTAGCGGGAGAGGTTACCTCAATGAGCAGTTCTTC.

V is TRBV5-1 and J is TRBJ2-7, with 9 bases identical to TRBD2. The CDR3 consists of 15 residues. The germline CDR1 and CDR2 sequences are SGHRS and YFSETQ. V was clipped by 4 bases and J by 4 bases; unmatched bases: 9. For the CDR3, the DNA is TGCGCCAGCAGCGTCGGGACTAGCAAACAATACGAGCAGTACTTC. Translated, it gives CASSVGTSKQYEQYF. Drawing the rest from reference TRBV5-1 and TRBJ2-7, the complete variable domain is KAGVTQTPRYLIKTRGQQVTLSCSPISGHRSVSWYQQTPGQGLQFLFEYFSETQRNKGNFPGRFSGRQFSNSRSEMNVSTLELGDSALYLCASSVGTSKQYEQYFGPGTRLTVT.